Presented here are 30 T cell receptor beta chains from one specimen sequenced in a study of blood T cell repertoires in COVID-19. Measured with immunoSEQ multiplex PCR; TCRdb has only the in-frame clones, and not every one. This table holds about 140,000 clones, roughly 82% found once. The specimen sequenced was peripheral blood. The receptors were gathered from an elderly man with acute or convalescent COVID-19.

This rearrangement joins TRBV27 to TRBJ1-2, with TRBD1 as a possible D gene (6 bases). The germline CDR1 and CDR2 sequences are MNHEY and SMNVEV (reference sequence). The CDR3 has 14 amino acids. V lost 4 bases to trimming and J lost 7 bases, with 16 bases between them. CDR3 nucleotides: TGTGCCAGCAGTTCCTCGGGGGGCGTTTCTGGCTACACCTTC. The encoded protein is CASSSSGGVSGYTF.

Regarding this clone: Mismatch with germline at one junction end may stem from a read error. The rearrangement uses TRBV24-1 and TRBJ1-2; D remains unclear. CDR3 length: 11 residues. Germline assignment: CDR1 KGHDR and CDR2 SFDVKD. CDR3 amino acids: CATSGGYGYTF. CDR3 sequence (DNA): TGTGCCACGAGTGGAGGATATGGCTACACCTTC.

CDR3 in DNA: TGTGCCAGCAGCCCGCAAGAGACCCAGTACTTC. Residues: CASSPQETQYF. J is TRBJ2-5 and V is TRBV9, with no clear D. Germline CDR1 reads SGDLS; CDR2 reads YYNGEE. The CDR3 consists of 11 residues. V was clipped by 4 bases and J by 2 bases, with 3 bases between them.

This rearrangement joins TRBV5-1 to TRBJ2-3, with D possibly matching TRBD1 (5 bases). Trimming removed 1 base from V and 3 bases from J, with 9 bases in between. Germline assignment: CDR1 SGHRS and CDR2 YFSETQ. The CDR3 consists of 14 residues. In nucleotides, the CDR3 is TGCGCCAGCAGCTTGACAGGACCTACAGATACGCAGTATTTT. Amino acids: CASSLTGPTDTQYF.

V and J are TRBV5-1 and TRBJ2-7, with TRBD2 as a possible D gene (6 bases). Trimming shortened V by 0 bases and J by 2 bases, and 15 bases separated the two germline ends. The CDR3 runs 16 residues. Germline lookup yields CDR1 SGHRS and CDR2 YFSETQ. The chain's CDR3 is CASSLAGTDLAYEQYF. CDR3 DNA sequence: TGCGCCAGCAGCTTGGCCGGGACTGATCTTGCCTACGAGCAGTACTTC.

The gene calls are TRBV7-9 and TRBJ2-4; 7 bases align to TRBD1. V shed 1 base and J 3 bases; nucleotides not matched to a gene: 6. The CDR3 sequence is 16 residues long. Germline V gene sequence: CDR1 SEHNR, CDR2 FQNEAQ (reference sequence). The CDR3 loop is CASSLGQGTDKNIQYF. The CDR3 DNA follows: TGTGCCAGCAGCTTAGGGCAAGGGACAGACAAAAACATTCAGTACTTC.

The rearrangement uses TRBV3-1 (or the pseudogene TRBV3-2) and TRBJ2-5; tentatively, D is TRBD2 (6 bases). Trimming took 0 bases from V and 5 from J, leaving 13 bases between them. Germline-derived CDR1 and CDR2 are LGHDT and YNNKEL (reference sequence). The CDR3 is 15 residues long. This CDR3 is CASSQDWAGRETQYF. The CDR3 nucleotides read TGTGCCAGCAGCCAAGATTGGGCGGGGCGGGAGACCCAGTACTTC.

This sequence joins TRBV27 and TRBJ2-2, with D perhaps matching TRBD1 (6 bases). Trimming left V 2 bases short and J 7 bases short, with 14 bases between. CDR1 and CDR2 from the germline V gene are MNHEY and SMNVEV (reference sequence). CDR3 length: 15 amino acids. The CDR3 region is CASSLTGLGVGELFF. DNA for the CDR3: TGTGCCAGCAGTTTAACAGGGTTAGGTGTCGGGGAGCTGTTTTTT.

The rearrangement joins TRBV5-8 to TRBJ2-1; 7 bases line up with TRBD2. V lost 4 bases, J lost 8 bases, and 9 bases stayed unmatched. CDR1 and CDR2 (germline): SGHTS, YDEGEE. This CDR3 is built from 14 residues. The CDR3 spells CASSPWEGTHEQFF. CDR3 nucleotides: TGTGCCAGCAGCCCCTGGGAGGGGACCCATGAGCAGTTCTTC. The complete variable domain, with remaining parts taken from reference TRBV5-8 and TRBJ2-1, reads EAGVTQSPTHLIKTRGQQATLRCSPISGHTSVYWYQQALGLGLQFLLWYDEGEERNRGNFPPRFSGRQFPNYSSELNVNALELEDSALYLCASSPWEGTHEQFFGPGTRLTVL.

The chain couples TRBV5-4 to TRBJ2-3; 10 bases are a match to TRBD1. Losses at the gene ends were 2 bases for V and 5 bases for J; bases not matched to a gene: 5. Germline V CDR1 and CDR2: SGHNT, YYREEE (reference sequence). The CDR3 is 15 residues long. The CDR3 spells CASSFRDRGIDTQYF. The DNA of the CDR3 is TGTGCCAGCAGCTTCCGGGACAGGGGAATAGATACGCAGTATTTT.

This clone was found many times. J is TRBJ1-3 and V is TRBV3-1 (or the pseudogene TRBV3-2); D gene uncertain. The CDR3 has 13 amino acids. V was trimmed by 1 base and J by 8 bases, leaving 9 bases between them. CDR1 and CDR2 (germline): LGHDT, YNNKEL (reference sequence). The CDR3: CASSQGSSHTIYF. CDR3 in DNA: TGTGCCAGCAGCCAAGGATCGAGCCACACCATATATTTT.

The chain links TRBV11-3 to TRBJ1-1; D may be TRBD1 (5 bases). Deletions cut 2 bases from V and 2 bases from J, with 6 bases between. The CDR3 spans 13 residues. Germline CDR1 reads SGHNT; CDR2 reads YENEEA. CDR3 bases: TGTGCCAGCAGCTTACAGGGCAACACTGAAGCTTTCTTT. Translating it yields CASSLQGNTEAFF.

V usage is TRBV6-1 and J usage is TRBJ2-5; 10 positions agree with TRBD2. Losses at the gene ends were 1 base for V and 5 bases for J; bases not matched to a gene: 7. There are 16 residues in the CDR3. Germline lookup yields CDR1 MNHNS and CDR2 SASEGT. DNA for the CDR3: TGTGCCAGCAGTGAAGTAGAGCGGGGGGGCCGGGAGACCCAGTACTTC. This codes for CASSEVERGGRETQYF.

This CDR3 reads CAWGTGSIGYEQYF. CDR3 nucleotides: TGTGCCTGGGGAACAGGGAGTATAGGCTACGAGCAGTACTTC. The chain is built from TRBV30 and TRBJ2-7, with D perhaps TRBD1 (6 bases). Germline CDR1 is GTSNPN and CDR2 is SVGIG (reference sequence). Trimming stripped 5 bases from V and 3 bases from J, with 17 bases between. There are 14 residues in the CDR3.

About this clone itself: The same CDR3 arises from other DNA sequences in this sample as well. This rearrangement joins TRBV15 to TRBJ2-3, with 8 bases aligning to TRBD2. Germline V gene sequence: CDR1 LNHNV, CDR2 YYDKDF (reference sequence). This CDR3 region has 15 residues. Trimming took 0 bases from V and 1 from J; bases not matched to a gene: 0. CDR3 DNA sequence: TGTGCCACCAGCAGAGAGCGGGGGGGCACAGATACGCAGTATTTT. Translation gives CATSRERGGTDTQYF.

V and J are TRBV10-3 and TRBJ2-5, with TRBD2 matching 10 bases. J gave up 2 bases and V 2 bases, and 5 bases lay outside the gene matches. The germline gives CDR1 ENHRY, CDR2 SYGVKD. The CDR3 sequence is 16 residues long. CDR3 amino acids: CAISEGVAGGQETQYF. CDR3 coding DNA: TGTGCCATCAGTGAGGGGGTAGCGGGGGGACAAGAGACCCAGTACTTC.

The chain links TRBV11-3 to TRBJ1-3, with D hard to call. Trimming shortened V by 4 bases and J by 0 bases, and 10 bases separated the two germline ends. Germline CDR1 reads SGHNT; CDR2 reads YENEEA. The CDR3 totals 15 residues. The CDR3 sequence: CASSSGSFSGNTIYF. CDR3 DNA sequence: TGTGCCAGCAGCTCCGGGTCCTTCTCTGGAAACACCATATATTTT. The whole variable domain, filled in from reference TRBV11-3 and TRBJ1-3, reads EAGVVQSPRYKIIEKKQPVAFWCNPISGHNTLYWYLQNLGQGPELLIRYENEEAVDDSQLPKDRFSAERLKGVDSTLKIQPAELGDSAVYLCASSSGSFSGNTIYFGEGSWLTVV.

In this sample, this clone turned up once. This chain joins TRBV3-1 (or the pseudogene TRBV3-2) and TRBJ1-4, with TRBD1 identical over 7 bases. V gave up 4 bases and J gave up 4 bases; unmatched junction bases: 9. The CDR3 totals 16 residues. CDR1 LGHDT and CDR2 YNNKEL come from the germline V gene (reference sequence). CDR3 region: CASSLTGPHGNEKLFF. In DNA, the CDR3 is TGTGCCAGCAGCCTGACAGGGCCCCATGGTAATGAAAAACTGTTTTTT.

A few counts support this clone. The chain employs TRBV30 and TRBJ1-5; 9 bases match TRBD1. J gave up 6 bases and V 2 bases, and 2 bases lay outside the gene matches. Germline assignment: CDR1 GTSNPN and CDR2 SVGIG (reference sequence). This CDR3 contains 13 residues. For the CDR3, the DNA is TGTGCCTGGAGTCGACAGGGGGGTCAGCCCCAGCATTTT. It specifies CAWSRQGGQPQHF.

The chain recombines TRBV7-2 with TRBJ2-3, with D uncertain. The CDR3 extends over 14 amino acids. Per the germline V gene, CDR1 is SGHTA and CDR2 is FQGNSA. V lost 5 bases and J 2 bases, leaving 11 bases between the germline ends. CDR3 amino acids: CASSPRPITDTQYF. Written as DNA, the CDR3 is TGTGCCAGCAGCCCGCGTCCCATCACAGATACGCAGTATTTT.

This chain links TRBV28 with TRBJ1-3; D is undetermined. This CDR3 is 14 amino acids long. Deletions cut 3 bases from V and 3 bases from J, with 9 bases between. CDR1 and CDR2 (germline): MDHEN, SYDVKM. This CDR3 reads CASSFVYGGNTIYF. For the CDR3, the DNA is TGTGCCAGCAGTTTTGTGTACGGTGGAAACACCATATATTTT.

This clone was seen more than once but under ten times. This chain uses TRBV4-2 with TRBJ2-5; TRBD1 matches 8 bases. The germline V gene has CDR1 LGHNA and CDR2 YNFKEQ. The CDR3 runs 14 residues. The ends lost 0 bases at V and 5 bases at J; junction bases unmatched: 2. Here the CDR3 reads CASSQDYRGETQYF. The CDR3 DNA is TGTGCCAGCAGCCAAGATTACAGGGGGGAGACCCAGTACTTC.

As DNA, the CDR3 is TGTGCCTGGTTGGGGGGTCGTGGACCCCTCCACTTT. Its translation is CAWLGGRGPLHF. The genes are TRBV30 and TRBJ1-6; TRBD1 is a possible D gene (5 bases). The V gene lost 5 bases and the J gene lost 12 bases, with 14 bases spanning the gap. CDR1 and CDR2 from the germline V gene are GTSNPN and SVGIG (reference sequence). There are 12 residues in the CDR3.

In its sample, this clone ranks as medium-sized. CDR3 sequence: CASSLAGRSTEAFF. The DNA of the CDR3 is TGTGCCAGCAGCTTAGCGGGGAGGAGCACTGAAGCTTTCTTT. V is TRBV7-8 and J is TRBJ1-1; D not resolved. Trimming stripped 0 bases from V and 4 bases from J, with 9 bases between. Germline loops: CDR1 SGHVS, CDR2 FQNEAQ. The length of the CDR3 is 14 residues.

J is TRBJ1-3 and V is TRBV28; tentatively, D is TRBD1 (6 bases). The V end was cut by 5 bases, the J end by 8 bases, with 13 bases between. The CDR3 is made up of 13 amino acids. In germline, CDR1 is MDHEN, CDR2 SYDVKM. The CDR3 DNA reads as TGTGCCAGCAGTGTACAGGGAGTATACACCATATATTTT. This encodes CASSVQGVYTIYF.

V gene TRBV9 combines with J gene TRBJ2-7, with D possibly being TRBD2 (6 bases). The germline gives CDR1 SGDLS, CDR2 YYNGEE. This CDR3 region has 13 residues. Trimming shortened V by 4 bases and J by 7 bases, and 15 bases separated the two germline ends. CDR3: CASSSAGFGEQYF. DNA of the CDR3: TGTGCCAGCAGCTCCGCGGGGTTTGGAGAGCAGTACTTC.

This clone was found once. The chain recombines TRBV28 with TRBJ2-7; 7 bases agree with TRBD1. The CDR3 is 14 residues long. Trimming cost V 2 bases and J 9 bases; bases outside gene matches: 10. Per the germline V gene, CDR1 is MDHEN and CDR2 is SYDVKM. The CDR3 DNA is TGTGCCAGCAGTTTACCTCAAGGAAGACAGGGGCAGTACTTC. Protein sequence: CASSLPQGRQGQYF.

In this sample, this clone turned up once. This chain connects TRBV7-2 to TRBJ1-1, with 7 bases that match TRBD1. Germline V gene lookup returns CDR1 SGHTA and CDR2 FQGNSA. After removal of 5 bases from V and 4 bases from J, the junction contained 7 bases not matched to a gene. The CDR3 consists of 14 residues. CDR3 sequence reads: CASSATGLGTEAFF. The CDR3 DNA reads TGTGCCAGCAGCGCGACAGGGTTGGGCACTGAAGCTTTCTTT.

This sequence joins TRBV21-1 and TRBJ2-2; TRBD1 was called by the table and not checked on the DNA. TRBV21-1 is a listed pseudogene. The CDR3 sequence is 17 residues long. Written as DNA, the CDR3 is TGTGCCAGCAGCAAAAGCGAGGACAGGGGTGGCACCGGGGAGCTGTTTTTT. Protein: CASSKSEDRGGTGELFF.

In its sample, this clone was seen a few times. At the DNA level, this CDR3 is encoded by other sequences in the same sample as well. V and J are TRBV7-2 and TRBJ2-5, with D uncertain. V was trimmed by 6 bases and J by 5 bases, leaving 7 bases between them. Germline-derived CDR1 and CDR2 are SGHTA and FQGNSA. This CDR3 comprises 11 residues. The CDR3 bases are TGTGCCAGCAGTGCCAGGGAGACCCAGTACTTC. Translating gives CASSARETQYF.